This T cell receptor beta chain stems from a study of patients and donors after allogeneic stem cell transplantation. Trimming cost V 2 bases and J 2 bases, with 10 bases left between them. CDR3 length: 15 residues. TCRdb itself ran the RT-PCR reads through MiXCR, one entry per CDR3 protein. The table has roughly 880,000 distinct CDR3 sequences, about 20% seen once. V usage is TRBV12-3 or TRBV12-4 and J usage is TRBJ2-1, with a weak D call TRBD2 (5 bases). The specimen sequenced was blood, either unsorted or a sorted T cell fraction (not recorded which). The receptor's source is a human donor who was either an allogeneic HSCT recipient or a stem cell or donor lymphocyte infusion donor (not recorded which). It is not recorded whose cells these are; they may come from a transplant donor. CDR3 region: CASSLRGRPYNEQFF. In DNA form, the CDR3 reads TGTGCCAGCAGTTTACGGGGAAGGCCCTACAATGAGCAGTTCTTC.